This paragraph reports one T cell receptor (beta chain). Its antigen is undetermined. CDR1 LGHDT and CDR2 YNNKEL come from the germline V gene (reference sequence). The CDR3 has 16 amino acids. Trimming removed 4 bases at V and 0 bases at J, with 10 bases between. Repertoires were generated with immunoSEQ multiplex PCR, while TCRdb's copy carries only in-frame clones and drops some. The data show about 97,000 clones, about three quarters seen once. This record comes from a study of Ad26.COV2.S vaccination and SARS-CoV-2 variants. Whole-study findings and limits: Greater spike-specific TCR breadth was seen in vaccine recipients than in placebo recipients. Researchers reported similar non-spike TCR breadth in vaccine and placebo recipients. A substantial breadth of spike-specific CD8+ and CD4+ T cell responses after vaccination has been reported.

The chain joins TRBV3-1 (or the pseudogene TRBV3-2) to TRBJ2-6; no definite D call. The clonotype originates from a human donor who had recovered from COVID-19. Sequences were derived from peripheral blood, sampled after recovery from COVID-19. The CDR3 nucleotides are TGTGCCAGCAGCCCGCGGACGGGCTCTGGGGCCAACGTCCTGACTTTC. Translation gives CASSPRTGSGANVLTF.